Below are 28 T cell receptor beta chains sequenced from a single sample in a study of T cell repertoires in cytomegalovirus infection. Using its own MiXCR run on the reads, TCRdb lists one record per CDR3 protein. Of approximately 750,000 distinct CDR3 sequences detected, roughly 36% appear once; the ten largest clones hold more than 2.5%. The sequenced material came from PBMCs. Receptor source: a human donor in good health (CMV status not recorded). Some clones in this sample may be carry-over from other donors' samples.

Notes on this clonotype: This clone may be a read error of a much larger clone one base away. Here the CDR3 omits its conserved ending phenylalanine or tryptophan, so a read error is the likely source. This chain connects TRBV12-3 or TRBV12-4 to TRBJ2-7, with 8 bases aligning to TRBD2. J lost 4 bases, V lost 4 bases, and 6 bases had no gene match. The CDR3 has 14 residues. CDR3 DNA: TGTGCCAGCAGTTACAAGCGGGGGCCTTACGAGCAGTACTTA. As protein: CASSYKRGPYEQYL.

The table lists this clonotype with a few counts. The rearrangement links TRBV12-3 or TRBV12-4 to TRBJ2-7; TRBD1 aligns across 8 bases. V lost 5 bases to trimming and J lost 2 bases; unmatched junction nucleotides: 5. The CDR3 runs to 14 residues. The CDR3 coding sequence is TGTGCCAGCAGTGCCGGGACAGGACCCTACGAGCAGTACTTC. Amino acid sequence: CASSAGTGPYEQYF.

The chain couples TRBV5-5 to TRBJ1-6, with D hard to call. Germline-derived CDR1 and CDR2 are SGHKS and YYEKEE (reference sequence). The CDR3 extends over 15 amino acids. V gave up 4 bases and J gave up 5 bases, with 13 bases separating them. This chain's CDR3 is CASSRSGLNNSPLHF. CDR3 DNA sequence: TGTGCCAGCAGCCGATCCGGGCTTAATAATTCACCCCTCCACTTT.

Points on this clonotype: A read error is possible here, since a much larger clone lies one base away. Since no conserved phenylalanine or tryptophan closes the CDR3, a read error is the likely cause. The V gene is TRBV7-2, the J gene TRBJ2-7, with 9 bases identical to TRBD2. CDR1 and CDR2 (germline): SGHTA, FQGNSA. CDR3 length: 15 amino acids. With 0 bases clipped from V and 4 bases from J, the junction kept 4 bases outside the gene matches. CDR3 DNA sequence: TGTGCCAGCAGCTTAGCAATTAGCGGGAGTTACGAGCAGTACTGC. Encoded protein: CASSLAISGSYEQYC.

V is TRBV27 and J is TRBJ1-4, with D possibly TRBD1 on 5 matching bases. CDR1 MNHEY and CDR2 SMNVEV come from the germline V gene (reference sequence). Trimming pared 6 bases from V and 7 bases from J, leaving 12 bases between. This CDR3 spans 13 amino acids. CDR3 DNA sequence: TGTGCCAGCAGAAGAGGGGCAGGTGAAAAACTGTTTTTT. It codes for CASRRGAGEKLFF. Based on the CDR3 plus reference TRBV27 and TRBJ1-4, the full variable domain is EAQVTQNPRYLITVTGKKLTVTCSQNMNHEYMSWYRQDPGLGLRQIYYSMNVEVTDKGDVPEGYKVSRKEKRNFPLILESPSPNQTSLYFCASRRGAGEKLFFGSGTQLSVL.

The chain joins TRBV6-6 to TRBJ2-1, with 7 bases that match TRBD2. CDR1 is MNHNY and CDR2 is SVGAGI in the germline V gene (reference sequence). The CDR3 length is 15 residues. The ends lost 2 bases at V and 3 bases at J; junction bases unmatched: 4. The CDR3 protein is CASSYAGDVYNEQFF. CDR3 sequence (DNA): TGTGCCAGCAGTTACGCGGGAGACGTCTACAATGAGCAGTTCTTC.

The J gene is TRBJ1-5, the V gene TRBV20-1; tentative D call: TRBD1 (6 bases). CDR1 and CDR2 (germline): DFQATT, SNEGSKA (reference sequence). V was trimmed by 6 bases and J by 4 bases, leaving 10 bases between them. The CDR3 spans 12 residues. CDR3 in DNA: TGCAGTGCGACGACAGGTAATCAGCCCCAGCATTTT. This encodes CSATTGNQPQHF.

Details on this clonotype: This likely comes from a read error, as the CDR3 has no conserved phenylalanine or tryptophan at its end. The chain uses TRBV6-1 and TRBJ1-5, with D possibly being TRBD1 (5 bases). Per the germline V gene, CDR1 is MNHNS and CDR2 is SASEGT. V was clipped by 8 bases and J by 4 bases, with 15 bases between them. The CDR3 has 14 amino acids. CDR3 sequence (DNA): TGTGCCAGCGTCCCGACTGGGGGTAATCAGCCCCAGCATGTT. It yields the protein CASVPTGGNQPQHV.

The rearrangement uses TRBV28 and TRBJ1-2; 8 bases agree with TRBD1. Germline trimming cut 6 bases from V and 4 bases from J; bases unmatched to any gene: 13. The CDR3 extends over 16 amino acids. Germline assignment: CDR1 MDHEN and CDR2 SYDVKM. CDR3 loop: CASRLAGGFQVYGYTF. In DNA, the CDR3 is TGTGCCAGCAGGCTGGCAGGGGGCTTTCAAGTCTATGGCTACACCTTC.

J is TRBJ1-1 and V is TRBV7-6; D perhaps matches TRBD1 (6 bases). Trimming removed 5 bases from V and 4 bases from J, with 14 bases in between. CDR1 is SGHVS, CDR2 FNYEAQ, per germline. The CDR3 length is 14 residues. The CDR3 is CASSTSTGTTEAFF. The CDR3 bases are TGTGCCAGCAGCACATCGACAGGCACCACTGAAGCTTTCTTT.

Of note for this clonotype: A read error is likely, as this CDR3 ends without the conserved phenylalanine or tryptophan. The chain has TRBV6-1 and TRBJ2-4, with 8 nucleotides matching TRBD2. Germline CDR1 and CDR2: MNHNS and SASEGT. The ends lost 0 bases at V and 2 bases at J; junction bases unmatched: 12. This CDR3 contains 19 residues. The CDR3 nucleotides read TGTGCCAGCAGTGAAGCGCCGATGGGGACTAGGACGTCCAAAAACATTCAGTACTTA. This translates into CASSEAPMGTRTSKNIQYL.

This clonotype appeared a few times. The chain is built from TRBV7-9 and TRBJ2-1; 7 nucleotides agree with TRBD1. The CDR3 covers 15 residues. Germline CDR1 reads SEHNR; CDR2 reads FQNEAQ (reference sequence). Trimming took 5 bases from V and 2 from J; bases not matched to a gene: 6. The CDR3 nucleotides are TGTGCCAGCAGCCCCCGGGACAGAACCTACAATGAGCAGTTCTTC. Translated: CASSPRDRTYNEQFF.

The V call is TRBV28, the J call TRBJ1-6; D is possibly TRBD1 (5 bases). CDR1 is MDHEN and CDR2 is SYDVKM in the germline V gene. The CDR3 loop spans 15 amino acids. Trimming left V 10 bases short and J 9 bases short, with 22 bases between. The CDR3 nucleotides are TGTGCCATTGCTGGGGGGGTAGCGATCGGTTCACCCCTCCACTTT. It codes for CAIAGGVAIGSPLHF.

The chain uses TRBV12-3 or TRBV12-4 and TRBJ2-2; weak D call: TRBD1 (6 bases). Trimming took off 1 base at V and 0 bases at J, with 18 bases between the two ends. The CDR3 is 19 residues long. CDR3 DNA: TGTGCCAGCAGTTTAGGACCTGGGACATTGTCTCCGAACACCGGGGAGCTGTTTTTT. This codes for CASSLGPGTLSPNTGELFF.

This clonotype was recorded a few times. The chain combines TRBV20-1 with TRBJ2-3; tentative D call: TRBD2 (6 bases). The CDR3 runs 14 residues. Germline V gene lookup returns CDR1 DFQATT and CDR2 SNEGSKA (reference sequence). V was pared by 5 bases and J by 2 bases, with 14 bases between. The CDR3 reads CSAARDSITDTQYF. CDR3 nucleotide sequence: TGCAGTGCTGCCAGGGACTCGATCACAGATACGCAGTATTTT.

This rearrangement joins TRBV19 to TRBJ2-1, with D perhaps matching TRBD1 or TRBD2 (6 bases each). Germline assignment: CDR1 LNHDA and CDR2 SQIVND (reference sequence). This CDR3 contains 13 residues. V lost 11 bases and J lost 2, with 13 bases in between. CDR3 protein: CAVRGPTYNEQFF. CDR3 nucleotides: TGTGCCGTCCGGGGGCCCACCTACAATGAGCAGTTCTTC.

The chain recombines TRBV5-4 with TRBJ2-1; D is uncertain. V was clipped by 0 bases and J by 3 bases, with 10 bases between them. This CDR3 region has 15 residues. Looked up from germline, CDR1 is SGHNT and CDR2 is YYREEE (reference sequence). CDR3 amino acids: CASSLEGLLYNEQFF. CDR3 nucleotide sequence: TGTGCCAGCAGCTTGGAAGGCCTGCTCTACAATGAGCAGTTCTTC.

About this clonotype: The CDR3 does not close with the conserved phenylalanine or tryptophan, likely indicating a read error. This chain links TRBV7-2 with TRBJ1-1; no clear D. From germline, CDR1 is SGHTA and CDR2 FQGNSA. V was trimmed by 5 bases and J by 8 bases, leaving 15 bases between them. The length of the CDR3 is 13 residues. CDR3 protein: CASSGLWIGEAFL. The CDR3 bases are TGTGCCAGCAGCGGACTTTGGATAGGGGAAGCTTTCTTG.

The rearrangement links TRBV12-5 to TRBJ2-2; 9 nucleotides align to TRBD1. Germline V CDR1 and CDR2: LGHNT, FRNRAP. The CDR3 spans 15 residues. V gave up 7 bases and J gave up 7 bases; unmatched junction bases: 10. The CDR3 reads CASALRDREGGELFF. CDR3 DNA: TGTGCTAGTGCCCTGAGGGACAGGGAAGGCGGGGAGCTGTTTTTT.

In this sample, this clonotype turned up a few times. Here the CDR3 reads CASRAAGSREQFF. CDR3 sequence (DNA): TGTGCCAGCAGGGCAGCCGGGAGCCGTGAGCAGTTCTTC. V and J are TRBV28 and TRBJ2-1; TRBD2 might be the D (6 bases). The CDR3 totals 13 residues. The germline V gene encodes CDR1 MDHEN and CDR2 SYDVKM. V lost 6 bases and J 9 bases, leaving 15 bases between the germline ends. The variable domain in full, completed from reference TRBV28 and TRBJ2-1, reads DVKVTQSSRYLVKRTGEKVFLECVQDMDHENMFWYRQDPGLGLRLIYFSYDVKMKEKGDIPEGYSVSREKKERFSLILESASTNQTSMYLCASRAAGSREQFFGPGTRLTVL.

Concerning this clonotype itself: An end of the junction differs from the germline gene, which may be a read error. V is TRBV4-1 and J is TRBJ1-6, with TRBD1 as a possible D gene (6 bases). Germline V gene sequence: CDR1 MGHRA, CDR2 YSYEKL. The CDR3 has 16 amino acids. The CDR3 coding sequence is TGCGCCAGCAGCCCAACAGGGTTCTCCGATAATTCACCCCTCCACTTT. This sequence encodes CASSPTGFSDNSPLHF.

V gene TRBV28 combines with J gene TRBJ2-1; D might be TRBD1 (6 bases). Looked up from germline, CDR1 is MDHEN and CDR2 is SYDVKM. V lost 7 bases to trimming and J lost 7 bases, with 11 bases between them. This CDR3 contains 12 residues. The CDR3 nucleotides are TGTGCCAGCAATCCCAGGGGTAATGAGCAGTTCTTC. Its translation: CASNPRGNEQFF.

Here the CDR3 reads CASRAGQFSSYNEQFF. The CDR3 bases are TGTGCCAGCAGAGCGGGACAGTTTAGCTCCTACAATGAGCAGTTCTTC. The genes are TRBV12-3 or TRBV12-4 and TRBJ2-1; D tentatively fits TRBD1 or TRBD2 (7 bases each). Trimming cost V 6 bases and J 0 bases, with 15 bases left between them. The CDR3 sequence is 16 residues long.

This rearrangement joins TRBV7-9 to TRBJ1-1; D possibly corresponds to TRBD1 (6 bases). V was trimmed by 5 bases and J by 11 bases, leaving 21 bases between them. The CDR3 runs to 14 residues. Germline loops: CDR1 SEHNR, CDR2 FQNEAQ (reference sequence). The CDR3 coding sequence is TGTGCCAGCAGCCCCTCACGGACAGACTTTGGGGCTTTCTTT. Its translation: CASSPSRTDFGAFF.

This chain joins TRBV6-2 or TRBV6-3 and TRBJ1-2, with D possibly TRBD1 on 5 matching bases. The V and J ends lost 5 bases and 4 bases respectively, with 20 bases between them. The CDR3 is made up of 16 amino acids. Germline CDR1 MNHEY, CDR2 SVGEGT. CDR3 in amino acids: CASSPEDRGVSYGYTF. The DNA for the CDR3 is TGTGCCAGCAGTCCGGAGGATAGGGGAGTGAGCTATGGCTACACCTTC.

This clonotype has just a few counts. The rearrangement links TRBV7-6 to TRBJ2-5; TRBD1 matches 7 bases. The germline CDR1 and CDR2 sequences are SGHVS and FNYEAQ. The CDR3 length is 15 residues. Losses at the gene ends were 7 bases for V and 8 bases for J; bases not matched to a gene: 16. CDR3 region: CASNPLDRAGSTQYF. The CDR3 DNA is TGTGCCAGCAACCCCCTCGACAGGGCAGGATCAACCCAGTACTTC.

The V and J genes are TRBV10-3 and TRBJ1-6; D perhaps matches TRBD1 (5 bases). Per the germline V gene, CDR1 is ENHRY and CDR2 is SYGVKD. Trimming stripped 5 bases from V and 7 bases from J, with 12 bases between. CDR3 length: 14 amino acids. CDR3 loop: CAISLARANSPLHF. DNA for the CDR3: TGTGCCATCAGTTTAGCCAGGGCAAATTCACCCCTCCACTTT.

This chain links TRBV7-2 with TRBJ1-1; tentative D call: TRBD1 (5 bases). V was pared by 4 bases and J by 0 bases, with 15 bases between. The germline V gene has CDR1 SGHTA and CDR2 FQGNSA. This CDR3 is 16 amino acids long. The CDR3 loop reads CASSSGTGTMNTEAFF. As DNA, the CDR3 is TGTGCCAGCAGCTCTGGGACGGGGACTATGAACACTGAAGCTTTCTTT.